The next 27 T cell receptor beta chains were all read from a single sample in a study of T cells after yellow fever vaccination (dated by TCRdb to between 2018 and 2020). Library preparation used 5' RACE. Sequencing was carried out with an Illumina NovaSeq 6000. The public reads were run again by TCRdb, first through fastp at Q25 and then through MiXCR, and only productive beta chains were kept. Here each entry gathers all rows of one CDR3 protein and keeps the most common genes and DNA. This sample holds hundreds of thousands of distinct CDR3 sequences; around 3.6% were observed only once. The ten largest clonotypes hold 20% to 25% of the sample. What this sample's treatment or condition label stands for: live attenuated yellow fever vaccine strain. This material consisted of PBMCs, taken on the day of the yellow fever booster vaccination. These receptors all stem from a young man who received the YFV17D yellow fever vaccine.

This clonotype was observed many times. The gene calls are TRBV5-1 and TRBJ1-2, with 7 bases lining up with TRBD1. Germline V gene sequence: CDR1 SGHRS, CDR2 YFSETQ. This CDR3 has 15 amino acids. V gave up 0 bases and J gave up 8 bases; unmatched junction bases: 10. The CDR3, as DNA: TGCGCCAGCAGCTTGGCCGGTGGACAGGACCGCGGCTACACCTTC. This gives the protein CASSLAGGQDRGYTF.

This clonotype was seen repeatedly, ten times or more. The chain uses TRBV20-1 and TRBJ2-5; D is undetermined. V was cut by 4 bases and J by 1 base, with 10 bases left in between. Germline-derived CDR1 and CDR2 are DFQATT and SNEGSKA (reference sequence). The CDR3 totals 13 residues. The CDR3 spells CSAKGGTQETQYF. The CDR3 nucleotides are TGCAGTGCTAAAGGCGGAACCCAAGAGACCCAGTACTTC.

This clonotype was detected many times. This chain links TRBV29-1 with TRBJ2-3, with D maybe TRBD1 (6 bases). CDR3 length: 13 amino acids. V was shortened by 4 bases and J by 2 bases, with 10 bases between the two germline ends. Germline lookup yields CDR1 SQVTM and CDR2 ANQGSEA. DNA of the CDR3: TGCAGCGTTGGAGGACAGTTCACAGATACGCAGTATTTT. Encoded protein: CSVGGQFTDTQYF.

This clonotype was seen many times. This chain joins TRBV20-1 and TRBJ2-7; the match to TRBD2 covers 13 bases. The CDR3 runs 14 residues. Germline assignment: CDR1 DFQATT and CDR2 SNEGSKA (reference sequence). V gave up 5 bases and J gave up 4 bases; unmatched junction bases: 5. DNA of the CDR3: TGCAGTGCTCTCAGGGGACTAGCGGGGTACGAGCAGTACTTC. It encodes CSALRGLAGYEQYF.

This clonotype was seen only a few times. The V and J genes are TRBV10-3 and TRBJ2-1; TRBD1 is a possible D gene (5 bases). V was shortened by 2 bases and J by 2 bases, with 10 bases between the two germline ends. The CDR3 is 15 amino acids. Looked up from germline, CDR1 is ENHRY and CDR2 is SYGVKD. CDR3 residues: CAISEQAGPYNEQFF. As DNA, the CDR3 is TGTGCCATCAGTGAGCAGGCAGGGCCCTACAATGAGCAGTTCTTC.

This clonotype has a count of ten or more. The chain is built from TRBV12-3 or TRBV12-4 and TRBJ1-2, with D unclear. Between the trimmed V and J ends, which lost 7 bases and 2 bases, there was a span of 8 bases. The CDR3 consists of 12 residues. CDR3 DNA: TGTGCCAGCACCTACTGGAACTATGGCTACACCTTC. It codes for CASTYWNYGYTF.

Only a few counts were recorded for this clonotype. This chain joins TRBV7-7 and TRBJ2-2; 9 bases line up with TRBD1. V lost 5 bases to trimming and J lost 3 bases; unmatched junction nucleotides: 7. Germline lookup yields CDR1 SSHAT and CDR2 FNYEAQ (reference sequence). The CDR3 contains 16 residues. CDR3 coding DNA: TGTGCCAGCAGCCCCCGGGGACAGGGACACACCGGGGAGCTGTTTTTT. It specifies CASSPRGQGHTGELFF.

The table lists this clonotype with many counts. V gene TRBV30 combines with J gene TRBJ2-5; 8 nucleotides match TRBD1. Germline CDR1 is GTSNPN and CDR2 is SVGIG (reference sequence). After removal of 3 bases from V and 5 bases from J, the junction contained 11 bases not matched to a gene. The CDR3 covers 15 residues. Here the CDR3 reads CAWRETGAMVETQYF. The CDR3 coding sequence is TGTGCCTGGAGGGAGACAGGGGCTATGGTGGAGACCCAGTACTTC.

As for this clonotype: At one boundary the junction diverges from the germline segment, which might be a read error. The chain links TRBV19 to TRBJ2-3, with D perhaps TRBD1 (6 bases). CDR3 length: 16 residues. The germline CDR1 and CDR2 sequences are LNHDA and SQIVND (reference sequence). The CDR3 here is CSSSRQQGRSTDTQYF. CDR3 sequence (DNA): TGTTCCAGTAGTAGGCAACAGGGTCGAAGCACAGATACGCAGTATTTT.

This clonotype was detected many times. The chain has TRBV6-5 and TRBJ2-5; the D gene is possibly TRBD1 (5 bases). Trimming took 6 bases from V and 1 from J, leaving 6 bases between them. Germline V gene sequence: CDR1 MNHEY, CDR2 SVGAGI. The CDR3 extends over 12 amino acids. The CDR3 DNA reads as TGTGCCAGCAGGACAGCCCAAGAGACCCAGTACTTC. The encoded protein is CASRTAQETQYF.

This clonotype was picked up many times. The chain uses TRBV12-3 or TRBV12-4 and TRBJ1-1; D not resolved. Trimming took 6 bases from V and 1 from J, leaving 9 bases between them. This CDR3 is built from 13 residues. CDR3 DNA: TGTGCCAGCAGCTTCGACCGGAACACTGAAGCTTTCTTT. Protein product: CASSFDRNTEAFF.

This clonotype appeared a few times. The V gene is TRBV18, the J gene TRBJ1-1, with D tentatively TRBD1 (5 bases). Trimming took off 3 bases at V and 5 bases at J, with 13 bases between the two ends. CDR1 KGHSH and CDR2 LQKENI come from the germline V gene. CDR3 length: 14 amino acids. CDR3 amino acids: CASSPASGMTEAFF. The CDR3 nucleotides read TGTGCCAGCTCACCCGCCTCAGGGATGACTGAAGCTTTCTTT.

The V and J genes are TRBV7-2 and TRBJ2-5; D uncertain. Germline CDR1 is SGHTA and CDR2 is FQGNSA. CDR3 length: 12 residues. The V end was cut by 5 bases, the J end by 5 bases, with 9 bases between. The CDR3 spells CASSPWQETQYF. The CDR3 DNA reads TGTGCCAGCAGCCCCTGGCAGGAGACCCAGTACTTC.

This clonotype counts as medium-sized (0.01 to 0.1%). This chain links TRBV28 with TRBJ2-1; 7 bases are shared with TRBD1. Germline V CDR1 and CDR2: MDHEN, SYDVKM. Germline trimming cut 5 bases from V and 5 bases from J; bases unmatched to any gene: 12. This CDR3 has 16 amino acids. For the CDR3, the DNA is TGTGCCAGCAGTCCGCCTCGGGACAGCCACAACAATGAGCAGTTCTTC. This gives the protein CASSPPRDSHNNEQFF.

This clonotype came up many times. The chain links TRBV5-1 to TRBJ2-3; D call uncertain. CDR1 SGHRS and CDR2 YFSETQ come from the germline V gene. V was clipped by 2 bases and J by 5 bases, with 18 bases between them. This CDR3 has 16 amino acids. CDR3 coding DNA: TGCGCCAGCAGCTTTGGCAGCGCATCATACGGAGATACGCAGTATTTT. Residues: CASSFGSASYGDTQYF.

The chain has TRBV15 and TRBJ2-5, with D unclear. With 0 bases removed from V and 3 bases from J, the gap between germline ends came to 8 bases. This CDR3 region has 14 residues. Germline CDR1 reads LNHNV; CDR2 reads YYDKDF (reference sequence). The CDR3 DNA reads as TGTGCCACCAGCAGAGATGGTAGAGAAGAGACCCAGTACTTC. This codes for CATSRDGREETQYF.

This clonotype has a handful of counts. The gene calls are TRBV7-3 and TRBJ2-2; 7 positions match TRBD1. The CDR3 is made up of 14 amino acids. The V and J ends lost 7 bases and 5 bases, in that order; junction bases with no gene match: 7. Germline values: CDR1 SGHTA, CDR2 FQGTGA. Written as DNA, the CDR3 is TGTGCCAGCACCCCGACAGGGAAAACCGGGGAGCTGTTTTTT. It codes for CASTPTGKTGELFF.

This clonotype was counted many times. V gene TRBV7-2 combines with J gene TRBJ1-2; 9 bases map to TRBD1. The V gene's germline CDR1 is SGHTA and CDR2 FQGNSA. The CDR3 totals 15 residues. V lost 7 bases and J lost 6; bases outside the gene matches: 12. The CDR3 region is CASKLRPGTGNGYTF. The CDR3 DNA follows: TGTGCCAGCAAGCTACGCCCCGGGACAGGGAATGGCTACACCTTC.

This chain joins TRBV27 and TRBJ2-5; a weak D match, TRBD1 (7 bases). V lost 9 bases and J 6 bases, leaving 14 bases between the germline ends. The CDR3 has 12 amino acids. Germline V CDR1 and CDR2: MNHEY, SMNVEV (reference sequence). The CDR3 here is CASGRRGQTQYF. CDR3 DNA: TGTGCCAGTGGACGGAGGGGGCAGACCCAGTACTTC.

In this sample, this clonotype turned up a few times. The chain uses TRBV2 and TRBJ2-1; maybe TRBD1 (5 bases). V was pared by 3 bases and J by 6 bases, with 15 bases between. CDR3 size: 15 residues. CDR1 and CDR2 (germline): SNHLY, FYNNEI. CDR3 nucleotides: TGTGCCAGCAGTGATAACCCTGACAGTAGCAATGAGCAGTTCTTC. Translating gives CASSDNPDSSNEQFF.

The chain is built from TRBV12-3 or TRBV12-4 and TRBJ1-1; the D gene is possibly TRBD1 (6 bases). V shed 4 bases and J shed 2 bases, with 11 bases lying between them. The CDR3 contains 14 residues. The CDR3 DNA reads TGTGCCAGCAGTTCCGGGGGGCTAAACACTGAAGCTTTCTTT. This gives the protein CASSSGGLNTEAFF.

This clonotype was observed at least ten times. This sequence joins TRBV7-9 and TRBJ2-3; D gene ambiguous. The CDR3 consists of 16 residues. Germline V gene sequence: CDR1 SEHNR, CDR2 FQNEAQ (reference sequence). V was clipped by 5 bases and J by 2 bases, with 17 bases between them. In nucleotides, the CDR3 is TGTGCCAGCAGCCCCATAGGGCCTGAGAACACAGATACGCAGTATTTT. This sequence encodes CASSPIGPENTDTQYF. The whole variable domain, filled in from reference TRBV7-9 and TRBJ2-3, reads DTGVSQNPRHKITKRGQNVTFRCDPISEHNRLYWYRQTLGQGPEFLTYFQNEAQLEKSRLLSDRFSAERPKGSFSTLEIQRTEQGDSAMYLCASSPIGPENTDTQYFGPGTRLTVL.

J is TRBJ2-3 and V is TRBV5-1; D gene uncertain. Germline V gene sequence: CDR1 SGHRS, CDR2 YFSETQ. V was clipped by 5 bases and J by 3 bases, with 13 bases between them. The CDR3 runs 14 residues. CDR3 sequence: CASSMAARTDTQYF. As DNA, the CDR3 is TGCGCCAGCAGTATGGCCGCTCGAACAGATACGCAGTATTTT.

This clonotype occurred a few times. The DNA for the CDR3 is TGTGCCATGGGACGGGGGAACCAAGAGACCCAGTACTTC. This codes for CAMGRGNQETQYF. This chain joins TRBV10-3 and TRBJ2-5; D is perhaps TRBD2 (6 bases). Deletions cut 9 bases from V and 0 bases from J, with 11 bases between. The CDR3 totals 13 residues. Looked up from germline, CDR1 is ENHRY and CDR2 is SYGVKD.

This clonotype was recorded only once. The CDR3 DNA is TGTGCCAGCACTACAGGGGAAATAACTGAAGCTTTCTTT. Translated, it gives CASTTGEITEAFF. This chain connects TRBV12-3 or TRBV12-4 to TRBJ1-1, with 7 bases lining up with TRBD1. J gave up 5 bases and V 7 bases, and 7 bases lay outside the gene matches. This CDR3 has 13 amino acids.

This chain connects TRBV12-3 or TRBV12-4 to TRBJ1-1; possibly TRBD1 for D (6 bases). The CDR3 runs to 14 residues. Trimming shortened V by 4 bases and J by 3 bases, and 12 bases separated the two germline ends. In nucleotides, the CDR3 is TGTGCCAGCAGTTCCGGGACACCCGACACTGAAGCTTTCTTT. Translated: CASSSGTPDTEAFF.

This clonotype was seen ten or more times. The V and J genes are TRBV5-6 and TRBJ1-1; tentatively, D is TRBD1 (5 bases). This CDR3 is 14 amino acids long. The V and J ends lost 4 bases and 0 bases respectively, with 10 bases between them. Germline assignment: CDR1 SGHDT and CDR2 YYEEEE. CDR3 region: CASSAGRVNTEAFF. DNA of the CDR3: TGTGCCAGCAGCGCGGGACGGGTGAACACTGAAGCTTTCTTT.